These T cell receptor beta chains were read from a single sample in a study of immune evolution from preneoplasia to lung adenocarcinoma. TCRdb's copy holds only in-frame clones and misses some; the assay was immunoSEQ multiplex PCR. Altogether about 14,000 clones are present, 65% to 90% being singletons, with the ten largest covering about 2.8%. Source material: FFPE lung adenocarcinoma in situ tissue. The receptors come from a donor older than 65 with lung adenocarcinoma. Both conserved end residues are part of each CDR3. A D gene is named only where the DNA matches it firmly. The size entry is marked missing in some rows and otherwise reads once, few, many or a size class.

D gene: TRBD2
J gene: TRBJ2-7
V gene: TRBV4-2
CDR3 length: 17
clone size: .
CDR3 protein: CASSQVLYTSEEGEQYF
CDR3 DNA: TGTGCCAGCAGCCAAGTCCTCTATACTAGCGAGGAAGGGGAGCAGTACTTC

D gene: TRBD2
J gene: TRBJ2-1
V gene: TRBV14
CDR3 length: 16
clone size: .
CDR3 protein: CASSQVLLAGAHEQFF
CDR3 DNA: TGTGCCAGCAGCCAAGTACTACTAGCGGGAGCTCATGAGCAGTTCTTC

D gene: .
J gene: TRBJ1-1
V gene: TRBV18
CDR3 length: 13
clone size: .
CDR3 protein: CASSPTNTQGAFF
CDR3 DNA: TGTGCCAGCTCACCCACCAATACGCAGGGAGCTTTCTTT

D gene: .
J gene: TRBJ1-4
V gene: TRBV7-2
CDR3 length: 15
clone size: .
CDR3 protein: CASSLEAPRNEKLFF
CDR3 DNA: TGTGCCAGCAGCTTAGAAGCCCCCCGGAATGAAAAACTGTTTTTT

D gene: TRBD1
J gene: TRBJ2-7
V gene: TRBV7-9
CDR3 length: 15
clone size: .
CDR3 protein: CASSLEGQAAYEQYF
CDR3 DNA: TGTGCCAGCAGCTTAGAAGGACAGGCGGCCTACGAGCAGTACTTC

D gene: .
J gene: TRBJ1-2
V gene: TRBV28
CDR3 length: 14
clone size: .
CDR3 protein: CASIRDGNFYGYTF
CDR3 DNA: TGTGCCAGCATCCGGGACGGAAACTTCTATGGCTACACCTTC

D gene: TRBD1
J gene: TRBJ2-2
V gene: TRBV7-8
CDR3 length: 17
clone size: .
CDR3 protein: CASSPRDRASNTGELFF
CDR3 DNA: TGTGCCAGCAGCCCCCGGGACAGGGCTTCTAACACCGGGGAGCTGTTTTTT

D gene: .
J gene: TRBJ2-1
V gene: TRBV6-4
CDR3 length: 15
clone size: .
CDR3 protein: CASSKDLGSYNEQFF
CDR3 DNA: TGTGCCAGCAGTAAGGATTTAGGGTCCTACAATGAGCAGTTCTTC

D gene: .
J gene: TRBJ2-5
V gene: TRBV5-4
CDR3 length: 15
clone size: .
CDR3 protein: CASSLARGRDETQYF
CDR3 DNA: TGTGCCAGCAGCCTTGCGCGGGGCAGGGACGAGACCCAGTACTTC

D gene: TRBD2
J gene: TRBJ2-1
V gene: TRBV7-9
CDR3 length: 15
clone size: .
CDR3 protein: CASSLVAGEVDEQFF
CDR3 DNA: TGTGCCAGCAGCTTAGTCGCGGGGGAAGTCGATGAGCAGTTCTTC

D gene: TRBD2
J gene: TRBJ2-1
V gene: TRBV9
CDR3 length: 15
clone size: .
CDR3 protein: CASSASGSIYNEQFF
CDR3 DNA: TGTGCCAGCAGTGCTAGCGGGAGCATCTACAATGAGCAGTTCTTC

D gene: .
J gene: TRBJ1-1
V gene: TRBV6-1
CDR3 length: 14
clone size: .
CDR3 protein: CASGGQGRGKGAFF
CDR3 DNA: TGTGCCAGCGGAGGTCAGGGTAGGGGGAAAGGAGCTTTCTTT

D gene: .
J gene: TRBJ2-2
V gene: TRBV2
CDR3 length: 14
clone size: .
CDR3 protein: CASGSIRATGELFF
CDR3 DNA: TGTGCCAGCGGCAGCATTCGGGCCACCGGGGAGCTGTTTTTT

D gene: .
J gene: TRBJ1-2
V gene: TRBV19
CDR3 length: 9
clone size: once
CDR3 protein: CATGNGYTF
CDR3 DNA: TGTGCCACGGGGAATGGCTACACCTTC

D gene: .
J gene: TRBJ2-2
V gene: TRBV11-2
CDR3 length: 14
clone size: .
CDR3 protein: CASSFQRITGELFF
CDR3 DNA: TGTGCCAGCAGCTTCCAGCGGATCACCGGGGAGCTGTTTTTT

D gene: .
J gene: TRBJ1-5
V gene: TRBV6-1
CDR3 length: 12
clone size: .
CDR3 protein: CASREANQPQHF
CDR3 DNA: TGTGCCAGCAGGGAGGCGAATCAGCCCCAGCATTTT

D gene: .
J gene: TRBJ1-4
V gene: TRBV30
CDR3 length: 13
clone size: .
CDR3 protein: CAWSVRVLEKLFF
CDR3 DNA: TGTGCTTGGAGTGTACGGGTTTTGGAAAAACTGTTTTTT

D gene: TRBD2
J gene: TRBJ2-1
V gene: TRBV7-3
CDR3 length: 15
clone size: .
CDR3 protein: CASSPTSGSRNEQFF
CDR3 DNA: TGTGCCAGCAGCCCGACTAGCGGGAGCCGTAATGAGCAGTTCTTC

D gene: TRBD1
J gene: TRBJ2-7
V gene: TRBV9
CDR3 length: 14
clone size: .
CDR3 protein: CASSVRDRGDEQYF
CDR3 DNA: TGTGCCAGCAGCGTCCGGGACAGGGGCGACGAGCAGTACTTC

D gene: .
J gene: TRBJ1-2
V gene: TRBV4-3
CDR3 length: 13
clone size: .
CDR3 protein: CASSQSGNYGYTF
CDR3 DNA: TGCGCCAGCAGCCAATCTGGGAACTATGGCTACACCTTC

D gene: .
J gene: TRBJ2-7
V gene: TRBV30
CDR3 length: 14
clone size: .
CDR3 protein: CAWSGRSLSYEQYF
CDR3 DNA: TGTGCCTGGAGTGGAAGGTCCCTCTCCTACGAGCAGTACTTC

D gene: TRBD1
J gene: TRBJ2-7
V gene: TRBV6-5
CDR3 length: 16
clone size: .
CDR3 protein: CASSYAGGEASNEQYF
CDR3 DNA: TGTGCCAGCAGTTACGCAGGGGGCGAAGCCTCTAACGAGCAGTACTTC

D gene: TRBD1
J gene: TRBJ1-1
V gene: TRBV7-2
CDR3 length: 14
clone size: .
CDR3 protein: CASSFWDRYTEAFF
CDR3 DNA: TGTGCCAGCAGCTTCTGGGACAGGTACACTGAAGCTTTCTTT

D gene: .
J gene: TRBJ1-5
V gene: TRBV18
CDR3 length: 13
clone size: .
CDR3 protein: CASSPTAGEPQHF
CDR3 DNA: TGTGCCAGCTCACCAACCGCGGGAGAGCCCCAGCATTTT

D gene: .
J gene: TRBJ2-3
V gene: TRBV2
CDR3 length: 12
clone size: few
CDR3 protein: CASRSQGDTQYF
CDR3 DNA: TGTGCCAGCAGGTCCCAAGGAGATACGCAGTATTTT

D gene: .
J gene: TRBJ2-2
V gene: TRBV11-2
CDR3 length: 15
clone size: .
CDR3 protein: CASSSRTANTGELFF
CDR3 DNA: TGTGCCAGCAGCTCCCGGACGGCGAACACCGGGGAGCTGTTTTTT

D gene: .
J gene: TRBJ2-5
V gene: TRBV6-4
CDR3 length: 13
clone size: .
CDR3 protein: CASSPNSGETQYF
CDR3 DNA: TGTGCCAGCAGCCCCAACAGCGGAGAGACCCAGTACTTC

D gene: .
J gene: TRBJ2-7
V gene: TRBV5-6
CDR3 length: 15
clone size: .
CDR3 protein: CASSYSGGPRSEQYF
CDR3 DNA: TGTGCCAGCAGCTATTCTGGAGGCCCGAGGTCCGAGCAGTACTTC

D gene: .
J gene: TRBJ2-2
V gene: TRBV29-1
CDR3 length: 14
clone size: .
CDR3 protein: CSVARSPDTGELFF
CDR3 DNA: TGCAGCGTTGCCCGGTCGCCCGACACCGGGGAGCTGTTTTTT

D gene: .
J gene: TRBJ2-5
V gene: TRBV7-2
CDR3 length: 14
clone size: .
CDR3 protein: CASSFNSGQETQYF
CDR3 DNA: TGTGCCAGCAGCTTCAATTCTGGCCAAGAGACCCAGTACTTC

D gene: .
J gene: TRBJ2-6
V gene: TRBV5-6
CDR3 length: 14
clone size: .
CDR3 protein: CASEVSSGANVLTF
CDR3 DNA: TGTGCCAGCGAGGTCTCAAGTGGGGCCAACGTCCTGACTTTC

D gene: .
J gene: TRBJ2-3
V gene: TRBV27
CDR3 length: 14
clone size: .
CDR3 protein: CASSFWTTTDTQYF
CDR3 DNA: TGTGCCAGCAGTTTCTGGACCACCACAGATACGCAGTATTTT

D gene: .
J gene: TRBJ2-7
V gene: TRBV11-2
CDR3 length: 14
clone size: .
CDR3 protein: CASSLAVYSGEQYF
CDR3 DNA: TGTGCCAGCAGCTTAGCCGTTTACTCGGGGGAGCAGTACTTC

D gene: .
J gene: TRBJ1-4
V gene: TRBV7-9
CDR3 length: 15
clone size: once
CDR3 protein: CASSPRRSLGEKLFF
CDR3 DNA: TGTGCCAGCAGCCCCCGGCGGTCTCTAGGAGAAAAACTGTTTTTT

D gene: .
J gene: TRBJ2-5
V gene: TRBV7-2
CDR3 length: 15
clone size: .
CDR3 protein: CASSKYLREQETQYF
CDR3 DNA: TGTGCCAGCAGCAAGTACCTGCGCGAGCAAGAGACCCAGTACTTC

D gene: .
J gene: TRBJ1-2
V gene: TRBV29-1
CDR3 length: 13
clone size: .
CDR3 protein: CSVGGALNYGYTF
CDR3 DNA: TGCAGCGTTGGGGGGGCCCTTAACTATGGCTACACCTTC

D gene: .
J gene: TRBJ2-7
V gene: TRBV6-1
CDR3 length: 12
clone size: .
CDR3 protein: CASKGEGYEQYF
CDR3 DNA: TGTGCCAGCAAGGGAGAAGGCTACGAGCAGTACTTC

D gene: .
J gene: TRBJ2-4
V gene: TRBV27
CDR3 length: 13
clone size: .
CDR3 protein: CASSLLRSSHQYF
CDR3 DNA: TGTGCCAGCAGTTTACTTAGGAGCTCCCATCAGTACTTC

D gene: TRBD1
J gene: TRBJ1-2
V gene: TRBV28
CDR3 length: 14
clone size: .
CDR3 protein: CASSRRGQGRGYTF
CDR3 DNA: TGTGCCAGCAGTCGCCGGGGACAGGGTAGGGGCTACACCTTC

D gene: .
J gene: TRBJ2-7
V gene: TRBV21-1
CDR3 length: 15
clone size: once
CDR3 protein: CASSQHGDTTYEQYF
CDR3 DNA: TGTGCCAGCAGCCAACATGGGGACACCACCTACGAGCAGTACTTC

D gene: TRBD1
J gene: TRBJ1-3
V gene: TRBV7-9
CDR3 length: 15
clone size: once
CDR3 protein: CASTGGRGNLDTIYF
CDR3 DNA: TGTGCCAGCACCGGAGGCAGGGGGAACTTGGACACCATATATTTT